The T cell receptor (beta chain) described here comes from a study of regulatory T cells in long-lasting Graves disease. To make TCR beta libraries, researchers used iRepertoire HTBI primers and Arm-PCR of CDR3 regions. A single record per CDR3 protein comes from TCRdb applying MiXCR to the multiplex PCR reads. The data hold 600,000 to 650,000 distinct CDR3 sequences, with less than 20% observed a single time. The time point here: newly diagnosed GD, antithyroid drugs for less than 3 months. RNA isolated from PBMCs was used to make the TCR library. The patients included were those that came from an endocrinology department in Xi'an, China. Approximately 9.9-milliliter peripheral blood samples went into EDTA tubes. The sample holds a few counts of this clonotype. The same specimen was also included in a second study, on T cells in Graves' hyperthyroidism and ophthalmopathy. From that report: Ophthalmopathy could be told apart from stable hyperthyroidism with a 13 V-J model.

Sequences were derived from peripheral blood mononuclear cells (PBMCs), sampled at new diagnosis, from a patient treated with antithyroid drugs. The origin of this receptor is a woman aged 25 to 39 with Graves disease.

The CDR3 bases are TGCAGTGCTAGAGACGGAGGGTCCACCGGGGAGCTGTTTTTT. Encoded protein: CSARDGGSTGELFF. The V and J genes are TRBV20-1 and TRBJ2-2; maybe TRBD2 (6 bases). The germline V gene has CDR1 DFQATT and CDR2 SNEGSKA (reference sequence). With 0 bases removed from V and 4 bases from J, the gap between germline ends came to 9 bases. The CDR3 is made up of 14 amino acids.